This TCR beta chain was sequenced for a study of response to subunit inactivated influenza vaccine (dated by TCRdb to between 2018 and 2020). Background for the entire study: To follow how T cells responded to a trivalent subunit inactivated influenza vaccine, the researchers relied on deep quantitative profiling of the T cell receptor repertoire. General findings and caveats noted by the study authors: It was suggested by the authors that each seasonal influenza vaccination may recruit only a limited number of new T cells.

The library was obtained by RT-PCR. Sequenced using an Illumina HiSeq 2500. The raw public reads went through TCRdb reprocessing: fastp at Q25, MiXCR clone calling, in-frame beta chains kept. Identical CDR3 protein sequences are pooled into one entry, listed with their most common genes and DNA. This sample comprises about 500,000 distinct CDR3 sequences, approximately 15% of them detected only once. The top ten clonotypes cover about 3% of the sample. The CDR3 holds 16 amino acids from the cysteine to the phenylalanine. The read is trimmed to its CDR3 DNA, 48 bases read in frame from base 1. Based on the germline V gene, the CDR1 and CDR2 sequences are SGHTA and FQGNSA. The germline V end is reduced by 4 bases and the J end by 3 bases; junction bases left unmatched: 10. There are a few counts of this clonotype. It lacks a known antigen. It has no much larger one-base neighbor in the sample; base qualities were not kept.

The material sequenced was CD4+ T cells sorted from PBMCs, taken less than 30 months after vaccination. The clonotype was recovered from a man aged 50 to 69 who received an inactivated influenza vaccine. Donor details come from another sample of the same person, matched by shared clones. This chain joins TRBV7-2 to TRBJ1-2; 8 nucleotides in the junction match TRBD1. For the CDR3, the sequence is CASSSGQGPFDYGYTF. DNA sequence: TGTGCCAGCAGCTCAGGACAGGGACCCTTTGACTATGGCTACACCTTC.